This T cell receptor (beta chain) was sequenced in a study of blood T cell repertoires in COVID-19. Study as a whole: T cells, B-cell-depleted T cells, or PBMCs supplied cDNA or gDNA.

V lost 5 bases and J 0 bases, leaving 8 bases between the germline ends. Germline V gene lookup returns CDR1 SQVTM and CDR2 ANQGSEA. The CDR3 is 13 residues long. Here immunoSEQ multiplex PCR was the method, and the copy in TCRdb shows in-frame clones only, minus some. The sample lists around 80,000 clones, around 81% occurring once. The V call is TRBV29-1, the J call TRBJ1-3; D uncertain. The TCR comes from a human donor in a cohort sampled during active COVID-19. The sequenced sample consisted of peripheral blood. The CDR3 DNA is TGCAGCGTTTTAGCGGACTCTGGAAACACCATATATTTT. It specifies CSVLADSGNTIYF.